One T cell receptor (beta chain) is described in this entry. Its antigen remains unknown. The record originates from a study of T cells after yellow fever vaccination. General study points: Reappearance after the booster was observed for most primary-vaccination clones (about 97% CD4, over 75% CD8). A weaker but faster secondary response was observed, peaking on day 5 versus 15.

CDR3 length: 15 amino acids. Germline V CDR1 and CDR2: MNHEY, SVGEGT. V shed 6 bases, J shed 9 bases, and the junction held 11 bases outside the gene matches. TCR cDNA was made by 5'RACE template switching, adding a universal primer site and UMIs. TCRdb re-analysed the 5' RACE reads in MiXCR, keeping a single row per CDR3 protein. Of around 340,000 distinct CDR3 sequences listed, under 15% are singletons. This rearrangement joins TRBV6-2 or TRBV6-3 to TRBJ2-7; 13 nucleotides line up with TRBD2. This TCR was sampled from a man between 18 and 29 years old who received the YFV17D yellow fever vaccine. The sequencing here drew on CD4+ T cells sorted from PBMCs, taken 15 days after the yellow fever booster vaccination. The CDR3 reads CASSRTSGSFDAQYF. CDR3 DNA sequence: TGTGCCAGCAGCCGGACTAGCGGGAGCTTCGATGCGCAGTACTTC.